The 30 T cell receptor beta chains below come from one sample, sequenced in a study of identical twins' blood T cells. TCRdb passed the 5' RACE reads through MiXCR, listing each CDR3 protein once. Of a few hundred thousand distinct CDR3 sequences in the sample, about 28% were seen once. Material for sequencing was PBMCs. The receptor source for this set is a woman between 18 and 49 years old in good health.

This clonotype has only a few counts. The rearrangement links TRBV5-6 to TRBJ2-2; 9 nucleotides match TRBD1. V shed 2 bases and J 8 bases; nucleotides not matched to a gene: 4. The CDR3 is 14 residues long. Germline V gene sequence: CDR1 SGHDT, CDR2 YYEEEE. The CDR3 DNA follows: TGTGCCAGCAGCTTTGGACAGGGGATGGGGGAGCTGTTTTTT. Protein sequence: CASSFGQGMGELFF. Using reference TRBV5-6 and TRBJ2-2 for the parts outside the CDR3, the full variable domain is DAGVTQSPTHLIKTRGQQVTLRCSPKSGHDTVSWYQQALGQGPQFIFQYYEEEERQRGNFPDRFSGHQFPNYSSELNVNALLLGDSALYLCASSFGQGMGELFFGEGSRLTVL.

This chain joins TRBV6-1 and TRBJ1-4, with 9 bases matching TRBD1. Per the germline V gene, CDR1 is MNHNS and CDR2 is SASEGT. V lost 6 bases to trimming and J lost 7 bases; unmatched junction nucleotides: 6. The CDR3 totals 14 residues. The CDR3 protein is CASRFRDRVEKLFF. The CDR3 nucleotides read TGTGCCAGCAGGTTCCGGGACAGGGTTGAAAAACTGTTTTTT.

The rearrangement links TRBV4-3 to TRBJ2-3; D is perhaps TRBD1 (8 bases). This CDR3 region has 17 residues. The ends were cut back, 0 bases at V and 6 bases at J, with 19 bases in the middle. From germline, CDR1 is LGHNA and CDR2 YSLEER. This CDR3 reads CASSQDVHRGGSDTQYF. The CDR3 DNA reads as TGCGCCAGCAGCCAAGATGTTCACAGGGGGGGTTCCGATACGCAGTATTTT.

This clonotype was detected only a few times. The rearrangement uses TRBV27 and TRBJ2-2; 7 bases match TRBD1. CDR1 is MNHEY, CDR2 SMNVEV, per germline (reference sequence). The V and J ends lost 3 bases and 7 bases, in that order; junction bases with no gene match: 14. The CDR3 runs to 17 residues. For the CDR3, the DNA is TGTGCCAGCAGTTTCTTGGCGGACAGGCGGGTGGGCGGGGAGCTGTTTTTT. Its translation: CASSFLADRRVGGELFF.

There are a few counts of this clonotype. The V gene is TRBV6-5, the J gene TRBJ2-7, with 9 bases fitting TRBD2. The V gene end was trimmed by 0 bases and the J gene end by 4 bases; junction bases not matched to a gene: 7. The CDR3 is 16 residues long. CDR1 and CDR2 (germline): MNHEY, SVGAGI. CDR3 residues: CASSYSRSGRGYEQYF. The CDR3 nucleotides are TGTGCCAGCAGTTACTCTCGTAGCGGGAGAGGTTACGAGCAGTACTTC.

In DNA form, the CDR3 reads TGTGCCAGTAAAAGCTTCCCGGGACAGCTAACTGGAAACACCATATATTTT. It translates to CASKSFPGQLTGNTIYF. The genes are TRBV19 and TRBJ1-3, with 7 bases fitting TRBD1. The J segment lost 2 bases and the V segment lost 7 bases, leaving 14 bases of the junction unmatched. This CDR3 has 17 amino acids. Germline CDR1 and CDR2: LNHDA and SQIVND (reference sequence). The complete variable domain, with remaining parts taken from reference TRBV19 and TRBJ1-3, reads DGGITQSPKYLFRKEGQNVTLSCEQNLNHDAMYWYRQDPGQGLRLIYYSQIVNDFQKGDIAEGYSVSREKKESFPLTVTSAQKNPTAFYLCASKSFPGQLTGNTIYFGEGSWLTVV.

This clonotype was seen only a few times. The chain recombines TRBV5-1 with TRBJ2-2, with D possibly TRBD1 on 5 matching bases. This CDR3 is built from 14 residues. The germline V gene encodes CDR1 SGHRS and CDR2 YFSETQ. V shed 3 bases and J shed 4 bases, with 10 bases lying between them. The CDR3 coding sequence is TGCGCCAGCAGCTCGAGAAGGGGCACCGGGGAGCTGTTTTTT. Translating gives CASSSRRGTGELFF.

This clonotype was seen a few times. The rearrangement uses TRBV5-1 and TRBJ2-6; D is ambiguous. The germline V and J ends were trimmed by 0 bases and 8 bases, with 6 bases remaining between them. The CDR3 spans 13 residues. CDR1 SGHRS and CDR2 YFSETQ come from the germline V gene. The chain's CDR3 is CASSLEISNVLTF. As DNA, the CDR3 is TGCGCCAGCAGCTTGGAAATCTCCAACGTCCTGACTTTC.

This clonotype was detected only a few times. The J gene is TRBJ2-7, the V gene TRBV11-2; D gene unclear. The CDR3 totals 14 residues. Trimming took off 1 base at V and 1 base at J, with 8 bases between the two ends. The germline V gene has CDR1 SGHAT and CDR2 FQNNGV. The CDR3 coding sequence is TGTGCCAGCAGCTTAGGCGCCCTATCCTACGAGCAGTACTTC. Translated, it gives CASSLGALSYEQYF. The full variable domain, rest sourced from reference TRBV11-2 and TRBJ2-7, is EAGVAQSPRYKIIEKRQSVAFWCNPISGHATLYWYQQILGQGPKLLIQFQNNGVVDDSQLPKDRFSAERLKGVDSTLKIQPAKLEDSAVYLCASSLGALSYEQYFGPGTRLTVT.

CDR3 DNA: TGCGCCAGCAGCCGAAAAGCGGGGGGATACTACAATGAGCAGTTCTTC. Its protein is CASSRKAGGYYNEQFF. The chain is built from TRBV5-1 and TRBJ2-1, with TRBD2 matching over 9 bases. This CDR3 is built from 16 residues. The germline V gene encodes CDR1 SGHRS and CDR2 YFSETQ. Trimming took 4 bases from V and 3 from J; bases not matched to a gene: 8. Variable domain in full (rest from reference TRBV5-1 and TRBJ2-1): KAGVTQTPRYLIKTRGQQVTLSCSPISGHRSVSWYQQTPGQGLQFLFEYFSETQRNKGNFPGRFSGRQFSNSRSEMNVSTLELGDSALYLCASSRKAGGYYNEQFFGPGTRLTVL.

In its sample, this clonotype was seen a few times. The V call is TRBV6-5, the J call TRBJ2-3; TRBD1 agrees at 9 bases. CDR3 size: 16 residues. Per the germline V gene, CDR1 is MNHEY and CDR2 is SVGAGI. V dropped 3 bases and J dropped 3; count of bases not matched to a gene: 7. In DNA, the CDR3 is TGTGCCAGCAGTTATCATGGGACAGGGAGGACAGATACGCAGTATTTT. It translates to CASSYHGTGRTDTQYF.

The CDR3 region has the DNA TGTGCCAGCAGATTCCAACTAGACGCCGAGCAGTACTTC. Encoded protein: CASRFQLDAEQYF. The chain couples TRBV11-2 to TRBJ2-7; D might be TRBD2 (5 bases). V lost 6 bases and J lost 6, with 15 bases in between. This CDR3 has 13 residues. The germline CDR1 and CDR2 sequences are SGHAT and FQNNGV.

The V gene is TRBV14, the J gene TRBJ2-7; possibly TRBD2 for D (7 bases). The V end was cut by 1 base, the J end by 1 base, with 11 bases between. The CDR3 has 15 amino acids. Germline lookup yields CDR1 SGHDN and CDR2 FVKESK. The CDR3 region is CASSQVGGLSYEQYF. The DNA of the CDR3 is TGTGCCAGCAGCCAAGTCGGGGGGCTGTCCTACGAGCAGTACTTC.

This clonotype showed up many times. The chain recombines TRBV13 with TRBJ1-2; no reliable D call. The germline gives CDR1 PRHDT, CDR2 FYEKMQ (reference sequence). This CDR3 contains 12 residues. Trimming removed 4 bases at V and 4 bases at J, with 7 bases between. The CDR3 region has the DNA TGTGCCAGCAGCTCAGGATTCTATGGCTACACCTTC. It translates to CASSSGFYGYTF.

This clonotype was counted between two and nine times. The chain has TRBV12-3 or TRBV12-4 and TRBJ1-6; tentative D call: TRBD1 (5 bases). The CDR3 is made up of 12 amino acids. V was pared by 6 bases and J by 8 bases, with 8 bases between. The CDR3: CASRLGDSPLHF. DNA of the CDR3: TGTGCCAGCAGGTTGGGGGATTCACCCCTCCACTTT.

V and J are TRBV11-2 and TRBJ2-2; D remains ambiguous. Trimming removed 7 bases at V and 1 base at J, with 4 bases between. The germline V gene encodes CDR1 SGHAT and CDR2 FQNNGV. The CDR3 spans 12 residues. The CDR3 loop is CASTMNTGELFF. In DNA form, the CDR3 reads TGTGCCAGCACTATGAACACCGGGGAGCTGTTTTTT.

This clonotype was seen a handful of times. The rearrangement joins TRBV12-3 or TRBV12-4 to TRBJ1-1, with D tentatively TRBD1 (6 bases). The CDR3 totals 16 residues. Trimming took 5 bases from V and 2 from J, leaving 18 bases between them. CDR3 loop: CASSRGGSPANTEAFF. CDR3 DNA: TGTGCCAGCAGTCGAGGGGGGTCGCCAGCTAACACTGAAGCTTTCTTT.

V gene TRBV14 combines with J gene TRBJ1-5; D call uncertain. Trimming removed 7 bases at V and 4 bases at J, with 14 bases between. This CDR3 has 14 amino acids. Germline-derived CDR1 and CDR2 are SGHDN and FVKESK. The CDR3 bases are TGTGCCAGCACCCAGGTCAGGCCTAATCAGCCCCAGCATTTT. It yields the protein CASTQVRPNQPQHF.

The chain carries TRBV4-1 and TRBJ1-4; D is uncertain. CDR1 MGHRA and CDR2 YSYEKL come from the germline V gene. This CDR3 is built from 15 residues. V was trimmed by 4 bases and J by 8 bases, leaving 17 bases between them. This chain's CDR3 is CASSPYGTGSEKLFF. Written as DNA, the CDR3 is TGCGCCAGCAGCCCCTACGGCACCGGGTCAGAAAAACTGTTTTTT.

The chain combines TRBV20-1 with TRBJ2-6; no clear D gene. V gave up 1 base and J gave up 0 bases, with 7 bases separating them. Germline values: CDR1 DFQATT, CDR2 SNEGSKA (reference sequence). The CDR3 sequence is 15 residues long. The CDR3 loop is CSARGRSSGANVLTF. In nucleotides, the CDR3 is TGCAGTGCTAGAGGTCGCAGCTCTGGGGCCAACGTCCTGACTTTC.

The sample holds a few counts of this clonotype. The chain uses TRBV16 and TRBJ1-5; tentative D call: TRBD1 (5 bases). There are 14 residues in the CDR3. Germline V gene sequence: CDR1 KGHSY, CDR2 FQNENV. Trimming stripped 0 bases from V and 5 bases from J, with 8 bases between. The CDR3 DNA sequence: TGTGCCAGCAGCCAATCTGGGGGGTATCAGCCCCAGCATTTT. Translating gives CASSQSGGYQPQHF.

This clonotype was recorded many times. V is TRBV27 and J is TRBJ1-1; D gene uncertain. The CDR3 is 14 amino acids. Germline V lookup: CDR1 MNHEY, CDR2 SMNVEV (reference sequence). Trimming shortened V by 6 bases and J by 1 base, and 12 bases separated the two germline ends. The CDR3 spells CASSPGRKNTEAFF. CDR3 coding DNA: TGTGCCAGCAGCCCTGGACGGAAGAACACTGAAGCTTTCTTT.

This clonotype occurred a few times. A read error may produce the germline difference seen at one junction end. The CDR3 DNA sequence: TGCAGTGCTGGAGACGGCCGATCCTACGAGCAGTACTTC. Protein product: CSAGDGRSYEQYF. V and J are TRBV20-1 and TRBJ2-7; no definite D call. Per the germline V gene, CDR1 is DFQATT and CDR2 is SNEGSKA (reference sequence). This CDR3 contains 13 residues.

This CDR3 is CASSFWVAEAFF. The CDR3 bases are TGTGCCAGCAGTTTTTGGGTAGCTGAAGCTTTCTTT. The rearrangement links TRBV12-3 or TRBV12-4 to TRBJ1-1; no clear D. The CDR3 runs to 12 residues. Trimming removed 3 bases from V and 6 bases from J, with 8 bases in between.

This clonotype was counted only a few times. The chain is built from TRBV3-1 and TRBJ2-3; 8 bases are shared with TRBD2. V gave up 0 bases and J gave up 0 bases; unmatched junction bases: 2. The CDR3 consists of 16 residues. Per germline, CDR1 LGHDT and CDR2 YNNKEL (reference sequence). In DNA, the CDR3 is TGTGCCAGCAGCCAAGATACGGGGGGGAGCACAGATACGCAGTATTTT. Translated, it gives CASSQDTGGSTDTQYF.

The chain is built from TRBV12-5 and TRBJ1-1; D uncertain. CDR1 and CDR2 (germline): LGHNT, FRNRAP. The CDR3 is made up of 13 amino acids. Trimming removed 2 bases at V and 2 bases at J, with 6 bases between. The CDR3 bases are TGTGCTAGTGGTTTGTTAGAAAACACTGAAGCTTTCTTT. It translates to CASGLLENTEAFF.

The chain employs TRBV5-1 and TRBJ2-1; TRBD1 matches at 7 bases. Germline V gene lookup returns CDR1 SGHRS and CDR2 YFSETQ. Losses at the gene ends were 6 bases for V and 4 bases for J; bases not matched to a gene: 7. The CDR3 extends over 14 amino acids. The CDR3 DNA sequence: TGCGCCAGCACCCCGGACAGGATATACAATGAGCAGTTCTTC. It codes for CASTPDRIYNEQFF.

The chain couples TRBV11-2 to TRBJ1-6; D remains unclear. The CDR3 has 16 amino acids. Germline CDR1 and CDR2: SGHAT and FQNNGV. The V gene lost 0 bases and the J gene lost 7 bases, with 13 bases spanning the gap. This CDR3 is CASSLDESARNSPLHF. The CDR3 coding sequence is TGTGCCAGCAGCTTAGACGAGTCGGCGCGGAATTCACCCCTCCACTTT.

The chain has TRBV20-1 and TRBJ1-4, with 7 nucleotides matching TRBD1. This CDR3 is built from 13 residues. Germline V lookup: CDR1 DFQATT, CDR2 SNEGSKA (reference sequence). V gave up 5 bases and J gave up 14 bases; unmatched junction bases: 14. The CDR3, as DNA: TGCAGTGCTGACAGGGCCTTAGACGGAAAGCTGTTTTTT. It is translated as CSADRALDGKLFF.

The table lists this clonotype with a few counts. The chain is built from TRBV29-1 and TRBJ2-7, with 8 bases that match TRBD1. The CDR3 is 14 amino acids. The germline V gene encodes CDR1 SQVTM and CDR2 ANQGSEA. J lost 5 bases, V lost 6 bases, and 12 bases had no gene match. The DNA of the CDR3 is TGCAGCGTGGGGCACGGACAGGGATTTGACGAGCAGTACTTC. Encoded protein: CSVGHGQGFDEQYF.